This T cell receptor beta chain was captured by sequencing in a study of shared clonotypes between healthy human individuals (dated by TCRdb to the early 2020s). Turning to the overall study: A few men and two women, aged 18 to 49 years, made up the cohort. Per donor, leukapheresis produced somewhere between about 0.8 and 9 billion PBMCs. For each donor, CD4 naive and CD4 memory were each run on three plates, CD8 naive on two plates, and CD8 memory on one plate. To increase sequencing depth and limit assay-specific biases, TCR repertoire library preparation and sequencing were carried out by different laboratories using diverse techniques. To estimate repertoire size and how much clonotypes are shared between individuals, the study performed deep sequencing of blood TCR repertoires from roughly five healthy adults. The full study reports these points: Sampling was restricted to blood, and TCR repertoires in tissue are likely to differ from TCR repertoires in blood. Pairwise subsampling led to the expectation that sequencing depth would affect the degree of clonotype sharing among donors. Naive subsets generally had larger estimated clonotype richness than memory subsets. Because the study included only a small number of donors, the genetic and exposure-history diversity represented was limited. Rarefaction of sorted-subset datasets indicated incomplete sequencing despite the large sequencing depth. Clonotypes shared by all four sorted-subset donors showed higher generation probabilities than non-shared clonotypes. Across a few donors, around 5% of naive CD4, roughly 3.3% of naive CD8, 2.3% of memory CD4, and under 0.45% of memory CD8 clonotypes were shared.

From a lookup of the germline V gene, CDR1 and CDR2 are SNHLY and FYNNEI. The germline ends are 14 bases apart after V is trimmed by 5 bases and J by 0 bases. From cysteine to phenylalanine, the CDR3 is 16 amino acids long. Only CDR3 DNA is held: 48 bases, read in frame from base 1. TCR CDR3 regions were amplified from genomic DNA by multiplex PCR using the deep immunoSEQ assay. Extracted genomic DNA from each cell subset was distributed evenly across all wells of several immunoSEQ 96-well plates, and each plate was treated as a replicate. For sorted subsets, about 200 ng genomic DNA, equal to approximately 30,000 T cell genomes, was loaded into each replicate PCR. The purified libraries were quantified using a Qubit 3.0 fluorometer, sized with a Bioanalyzer 2100, and then quantified again using the KAPA Library Quantification kit. A separate single-read 150-cycle Illumina NextSeq 550 flow cell was used to sequence each immunoSEQ 96-well plate. In the source study's methods: Because only junctional sequences without quality scores were contained in the immunoSEQ output, filtering matching that applied to full-length reads could not be performed. To assign V/J genes and CDR3, sequences were annotated using PyIR, a Python wrapper for IgBLAST v1.9, with IMGT germline references. Reads were filtered out if the reads had weak V/J assignments (E-value above 1e-6), no CDR3, stop codons, out-of-frame junctions, or ambiguous translated residues. V3J clonotypes were defined by identical inferred V gene, J gene, and CDR3 amino acid sequence. Percentage overlap between repertoires was calculated by dividing the number of shared unique clonotypes by the size of the smaller repertoire. Three approaches were used to assess repertoire richness: RTK rarefaction, the Chao1 estimator, and Recon v2.1 estimates of unobserved clonotypes. Generation probabilities for all TCRbeta clonotypes obtained by the gDNA method from a handful of donors were computed using OLGA. TCRdb stores this immuneACCESS table with in-frame sequences only. Part of the clones is absent; in the studies checked, under half of the shortfall reflects unresolved V genes, and no reason is known for the rest. That table is the source of V, J and clone size, and D and trimming were worked out from the DNA. The table for this sample lists hundreds of thousands of clones; about 96% of them were counted only once. About 0.12% of the sample is in the top ten clones.

CD8 naive samples were obtained by positive selection for CCR7 among CD45RO-negative cells, yielding a CD45RA+CCR7+ population from which TemRA cells were excluded. Healthy HIV-negative adults with no recently reported acute infections or vaccinations were included as donors. Every donor was a Caucasian adult residing in Nashville, Tennessee, USA. After blood collection by leukapheresis, PBMCs were isolated using Ficoll-Histopaque density gradient centrifugation and then cryopreserved in the vapor phase of liquid nitrogen. Purity and quantity of every magnetically sorted T cell population were checked by analytical flow cytometry. Genomic DNA was isolated from each sorted fraction and quantified by UV absorbance on a Nanodrop 2000c. To note about this clone: The specificity of this receptor is unknown. No base-level quality is on record; no much larger clone is a single base apart.

Sequencing was carried out using naive CD8+ T cells sorted from blood. Reading the label with the study, this specimen's cell subset or site is: CD45RA+CCR7+. The origin of this receptor is a woman in her thirties in good health. The V and J segments used are TRBV2 and TRBJ2-1, with an unclear D gene assignment. The CDR3 has the sequence CASSKIDLTSYNEQFF. The DNA sequence is TGTGCCAGCAGTAAAATCGATTTGACCTCCTACAATGAGCAGTTCTTC.